This paragraph covers one TCR beta chain sequence. The record originates from a study of blood T cells in healthy people across ages. Extractions gave at least 5.5 micrograms of total RNA per sample. The authors ran a second PCR of 7 to 11 cycles using a sample-barcoded 5' primer and a J-beta primer mix. Each cDNA molecule, via a template-switch adaptor with 12 random nucleotides, was tagged. TCRdb independently ran MiXCR on the 5' RACE reads; one entry per CDR3 protein. The sample lists approximately 770,000 distinct CDR3 sequences, 58% occurring once. This CDR3 has 12 residues. V lost 0 bases and J lost 5, with 4 bases in between. CDR1 LNHNV and CDR2 YYDKDF come from the germline V gene (reference sequence).

J is TRBJ1-2 and V is TRBV15; D uncertain. Sample: blood. This receptor was obtained from a man younger than 45 in good health. In nucleotides, the CDR3 is TGTGCCACCAGCAGAGACGTTTATGGCTACACCTTC. It specifies CATSRDVYGYTF. The full variable domain, in which reference TRBV15 and TRBJ1-2 provide the parts outside the CDR3, is DAMVIQNPRYQVTQFGKPVTLSCSQTLNHNVMYWYQQKSSQAPKLLFHYYDKDFNNEADTPDNFQSRRPNTSFCFLDIRSPGLGDTAMYLCATSRDVYGYTFGSGTRLTVV.